This record looks at one T cell receptor (beta chain) sequence and its context. As yet, its antigen is unknown. This sample stems from a study of identical twins. Study-level results: Within cord blood, abundant beta clonotypes carried fewer insertions, but memory repertoires showed no such trend. Models predicted less out-of-frame TCR alpha sharing in monozygotic twins than was found.

V shed 0 bases and J shed 2 bases, with 12 bases lying between them. This CDR3 has 15 residues. Germline V gene data show CDR1 as SGHDT and CDR2 as YYEEEE. TCRdb re-analysed the 5' RACE reads in MiXCR, keeping a single row per CDR3 protein. The table shows roughly 290,000 distinct CDR3 sequences, with just under 9.5% occurring only once. These sequences were also reported in another study, on yellow fever vaccine responses in identical twins.

Sequenced material: CD8+ T cells sorted from blood. The receptor comes from a woman aged 18-35 years in good health. The rearrangement joins TRBV5-6 to TRBJ2-7; D gene ambiguous. CDR3 DNA sequence: TGTGCCAGCAGCTTGGCCTCTGGTATAGCCTACGAGCAGTACTTC. It translates to CASSLASGIAYEQYF.